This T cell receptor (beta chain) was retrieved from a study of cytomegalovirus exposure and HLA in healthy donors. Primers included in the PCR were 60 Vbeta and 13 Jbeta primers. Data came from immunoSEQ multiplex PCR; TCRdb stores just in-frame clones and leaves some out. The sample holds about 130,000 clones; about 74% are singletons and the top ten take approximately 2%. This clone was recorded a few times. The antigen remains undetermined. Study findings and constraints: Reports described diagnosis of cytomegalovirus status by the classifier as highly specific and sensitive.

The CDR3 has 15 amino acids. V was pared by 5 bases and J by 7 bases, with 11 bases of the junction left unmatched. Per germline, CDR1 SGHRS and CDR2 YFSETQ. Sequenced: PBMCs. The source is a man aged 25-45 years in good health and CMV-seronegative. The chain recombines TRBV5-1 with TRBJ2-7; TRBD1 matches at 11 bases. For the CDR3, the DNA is TGCGCCAGCAGGGGGACAGGGGGGACGATGGGAGAGCAGTACTTC. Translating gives CASRGTGGTMGEQYF.